This TCR beta chain originates from a study (dated by TCRdb to the mid-2010s). The library was obtained by RT-PCR. The run used an Illumina MiSeq. The raw public data were reprocessed by TCRdb itself: fastp quality trimming at Q25, MiXCR clonotype calling, in-frame beta chains only. Identical CDR3 protein sequences are pooled into one entry, listed with their most common genes and DNA. This sample has 650,000 to 800,000 distinct CDR3 sequences in its table, and more than 13% of those were observed once. 3.6% of the sample is taken by the ten largest. CDR1 SGDLS and CDR2 YYNGEE are derived from the germline V gene. For this chain, trimming is 2 bases at the V end and 7 bases at the J end, and the number of junction bases without a gene match is 2. The CDR3 contains 13 residues, cysteine and phenylalanine counted. The sequence is cut down to CDR3 DNA, 39 bases in frame from base 1. About this clonotype: What antigen it recognizes has not been identified. No base quality values were provided; no much bigger clone lies one nucleotide off.

This receptor chain uses TRBV9 and TRBJ1-4; 7 middle bases align to TRBD1. The sequence came from a female donor in good health, serving as a healthy control. Material for sequencing was memory CD4+ T cells from blood. The DNA sequence is TGTGCCAGCAGCGTCGGGACAGCTGAAAAACTGTTTTTT. Its protein is CASSVGTAEKLFF.